This T cell receptor (beta chain) was captured in a study of T cell responses to AZD1222 COVID-19 vaccine. Study-level points and caveats: It should be noted that donors were predominantly white British and more often female, and clonal diversity was possibly underestimated.

The repertoire was sequenced with immunoSEQ multiplex PCR; TCRdb's copy has only in-frame clones and lacks some. The top ten hold over 6% of the sample, which has approximately 180,000 clones, 70% to 90% seen once. On this clone itself: Its target is unknown.

Sequenced material: peripheral blood, taken on day 0 of AZD1222 vaccination. The sequence was collected from an adult in good health.

This CDR3 is CASSVASQTEAFF. The CDR3 region has the DNA TGTGCCAGCAGCGTGGCCAGCCAAACGGAAGCTTTCTTT. The chain combines TRBV5-4 with TRBJ1-1; D unclear. Germline CDR1 and CDR2: SGHNT and YYREEE (reference sequence). The length of the CDR3 is 13 residues. The V end lost 4 bases, the J end lost 8 bases, and 15 bases lay between the germline ends.